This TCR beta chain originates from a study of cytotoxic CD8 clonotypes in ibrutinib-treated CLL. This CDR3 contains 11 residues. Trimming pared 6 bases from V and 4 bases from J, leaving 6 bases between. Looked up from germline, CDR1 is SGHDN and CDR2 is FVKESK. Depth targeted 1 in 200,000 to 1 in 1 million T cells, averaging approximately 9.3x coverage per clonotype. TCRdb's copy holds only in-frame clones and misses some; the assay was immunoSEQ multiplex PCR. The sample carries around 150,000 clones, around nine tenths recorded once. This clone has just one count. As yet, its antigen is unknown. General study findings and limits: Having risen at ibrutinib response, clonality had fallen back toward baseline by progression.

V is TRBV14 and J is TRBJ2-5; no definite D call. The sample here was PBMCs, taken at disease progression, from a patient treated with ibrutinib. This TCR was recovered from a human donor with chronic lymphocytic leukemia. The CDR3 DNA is TGTGCCAGCAGTTTATCAGAGACCCAGTACTTC. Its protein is CASSLSETQYF.